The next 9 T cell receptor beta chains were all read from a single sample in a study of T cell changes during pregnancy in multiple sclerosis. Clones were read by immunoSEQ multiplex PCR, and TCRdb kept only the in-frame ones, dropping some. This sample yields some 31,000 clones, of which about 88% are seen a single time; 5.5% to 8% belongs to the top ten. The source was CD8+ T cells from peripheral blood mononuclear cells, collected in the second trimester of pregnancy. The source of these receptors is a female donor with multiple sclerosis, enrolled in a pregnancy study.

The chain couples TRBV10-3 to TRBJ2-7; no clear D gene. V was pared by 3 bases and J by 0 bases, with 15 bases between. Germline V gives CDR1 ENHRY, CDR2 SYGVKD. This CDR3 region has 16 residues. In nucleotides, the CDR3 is TGTGCCATCAGTGATCAACTGAGAAGGAGCTCCTACGAGCAGTACTTC. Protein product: CAISDQLRRSSYEQYF.

Here the CDR3 reads CASRWGTGAGEQYF. CDR3 DNA sequence: TGTGCCAGCAGATGGGGAACAGGGGCGGGGGAGCAGTACTTC. J is TRBJ2-7 and V is TRBV5-6, with D possibly being TRBD1 (7 bases). This CDR3 contains 14 residues. CDR1 and CDR2 from the germline V gene are SGHDT and YYEEEE. V shed 5 bases and J shed 7 bases, with 19 bases lying between them.

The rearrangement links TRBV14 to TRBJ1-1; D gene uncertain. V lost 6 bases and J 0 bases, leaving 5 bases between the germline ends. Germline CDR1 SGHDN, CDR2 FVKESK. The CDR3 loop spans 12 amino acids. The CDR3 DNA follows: TGTGCCAGCAGACAGATGAACACTGAAGCTTTCTTT. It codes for CASRQMNTEAFF.

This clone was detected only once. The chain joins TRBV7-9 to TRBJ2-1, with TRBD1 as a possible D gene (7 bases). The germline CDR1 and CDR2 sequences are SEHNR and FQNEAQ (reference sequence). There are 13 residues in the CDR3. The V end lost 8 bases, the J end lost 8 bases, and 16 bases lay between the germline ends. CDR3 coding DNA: TGTGCCAGCCCTGGGGCAGGGGGGCATGAGCAGTTCTTC. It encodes CASPGAGGHEQFF.

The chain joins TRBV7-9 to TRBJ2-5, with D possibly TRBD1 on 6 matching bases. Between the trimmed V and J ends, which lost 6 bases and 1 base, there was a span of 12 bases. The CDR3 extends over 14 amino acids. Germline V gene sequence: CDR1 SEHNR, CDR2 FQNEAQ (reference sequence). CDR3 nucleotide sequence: TGTGCCAGCAGACAACAGGGTGGCCAAGAGACCCAGTACTTC. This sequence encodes CASRQQGGQETQYF.

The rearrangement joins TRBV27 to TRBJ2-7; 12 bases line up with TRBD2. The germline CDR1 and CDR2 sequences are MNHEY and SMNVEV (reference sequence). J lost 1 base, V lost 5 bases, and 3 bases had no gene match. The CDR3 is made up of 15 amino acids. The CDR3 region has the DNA TGTGCCAGCAGTCCCGGGACTAGCGGGTCCTACGAGCAGTACTTC. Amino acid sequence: CASSPGTSGSYEQYF.

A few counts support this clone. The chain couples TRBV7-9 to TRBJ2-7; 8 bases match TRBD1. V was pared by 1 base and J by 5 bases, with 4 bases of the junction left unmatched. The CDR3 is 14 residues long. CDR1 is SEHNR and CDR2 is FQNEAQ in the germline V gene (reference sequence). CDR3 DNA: TGTGCCAGCAGCTTAGGGACAGGGAGACACGAGCAGTACTTC. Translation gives CASSLGTGRHEQYF.

CDR3 bases: TGTGCCAGCGGGGGACTATCCTACGAGCAGTACTTC. It codes for CASGGLSYEQYF. The chain combines TRBV27 with TRBJ2-7, with 7 bases fitting TRBD2. Germline-derived CDR1 and CDR2 are MNHEY and SMNVEV (reference sequence). V lost 8 bases, J lost 1 base, and 2 bases stayed unmatched. The CDR3 totals 12 residues.

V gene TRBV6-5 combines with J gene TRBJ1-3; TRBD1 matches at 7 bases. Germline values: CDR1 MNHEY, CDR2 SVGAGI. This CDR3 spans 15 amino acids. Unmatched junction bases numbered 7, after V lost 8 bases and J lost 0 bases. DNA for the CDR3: TGTGCCAGCGGTAACAGGGGCGACTCTGGAAACACCATATATTTT. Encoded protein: CASGNRGDSGNTIYF.